Sequencing of this T cell receptor beta chain was carried out in a study of blood T cell repertoires in COVID-19. Background on the study: T cells, B-cell-depleted T cells, or PBMCs provided the cDNA or gDNA that served as material.

J lost 4 bases, V lost 3 bases, and 5 bases had no gene match. Germline-derived CDR1 and CDR2 are LNHDA and SQIVND (reference sequence). The CDR3 is made up of 15 amino acids. Authors' processing steps: By means of reference gene primer amplification, nucleated cell counts were estimated. The assay was immunoSEQ multiplex PCR, and TCRdb's table has in-frame clones only and misses some. That table furnishes V, J and clone size, whereas the DNA furnished D and trimming. The sample has approximately 50,000 clones; 90% are singletons. The chain joins TRBV19 to TRBJ2-1; 8 bases match TRBD1. This TCR came from a human donor in a cohort sampled during active COVID-19. Sequences were obtained from peripheral blood. The CDR3 DNA follows: TGTGCCAGTAGTATCGTAAGGACAGGGTACAATGAGCAGTTCTTC. Translating gives CASSIVRTGYNEQFF.